This T cell receptor (beta chain) came from a study of T cells in Graves' hyperthyroidism and ophthalmopathy. The patients, who ranged from 18 to 65 in age, presented with newly diagnosed hyperthyroidism lasting under 2 months. The study based diagnoses on clinical symptoms, serum thyroxine and TRAb, thyroid ultrasound and orbital computed tomography. Notes on this clonotype: A much larger clone differs from this one at a single base, so this may be a read error.

RNA transcripts provided the source from which TCR beta CDR3 regions were amplified. First-round RT-PCR targeting the TCR CDR3 was performed with the HTBI primer set. TCRdb re-called the multiplex PCR reads with MiXCR, one entry per CDR3 protein. The sample carries roughly 660,000 distinct CDR3 sequences, 15% to 20% recorded once. This CDR3 contains 16 residues. CDR1 and CDR2 from the germline V gene are LNHNV and YYDKDF (reference sequence). Sequencing input: blood. The origin of this receptor is a man aged 45-65 years with Graves' hyperthyroidism. This sequence joins TRBV15 and TRBJ1-1, with D possibly being TRBD1 (5 bases). CDR3 nucleotides: TGTGCCACCAGCAGTCAAGGGACGGGGGGGAACGCTGAAGCTTTCTTT. It encodes CATSSQGTGGNAEAFF.